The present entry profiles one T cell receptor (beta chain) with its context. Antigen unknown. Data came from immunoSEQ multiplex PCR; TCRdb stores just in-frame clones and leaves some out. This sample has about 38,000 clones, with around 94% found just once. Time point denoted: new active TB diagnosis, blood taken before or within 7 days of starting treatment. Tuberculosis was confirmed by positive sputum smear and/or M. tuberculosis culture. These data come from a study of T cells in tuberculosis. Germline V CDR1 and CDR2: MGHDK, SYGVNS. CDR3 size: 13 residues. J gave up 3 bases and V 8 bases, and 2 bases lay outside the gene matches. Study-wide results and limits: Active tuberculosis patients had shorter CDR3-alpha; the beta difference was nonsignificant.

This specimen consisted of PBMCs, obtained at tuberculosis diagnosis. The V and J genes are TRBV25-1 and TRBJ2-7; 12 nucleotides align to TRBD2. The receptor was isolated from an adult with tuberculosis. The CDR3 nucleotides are TGTGCCAGCCGGACTAGCGGGGTCTACGAGCAGTACTTC. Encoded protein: CASRTSGVYEQYF.